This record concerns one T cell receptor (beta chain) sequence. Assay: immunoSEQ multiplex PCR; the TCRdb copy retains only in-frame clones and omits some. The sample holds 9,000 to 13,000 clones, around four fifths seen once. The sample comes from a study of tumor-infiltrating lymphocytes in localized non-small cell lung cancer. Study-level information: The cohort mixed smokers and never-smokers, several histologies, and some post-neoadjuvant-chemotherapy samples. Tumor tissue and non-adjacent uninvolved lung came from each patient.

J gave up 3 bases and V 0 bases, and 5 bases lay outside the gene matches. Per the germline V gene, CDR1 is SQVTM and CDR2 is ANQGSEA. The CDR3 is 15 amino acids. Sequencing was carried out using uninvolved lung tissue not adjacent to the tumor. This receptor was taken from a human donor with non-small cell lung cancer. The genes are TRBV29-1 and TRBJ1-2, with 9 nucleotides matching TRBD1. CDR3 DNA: TGCAGCGTTGAAGAACAGGGGGCTAGATACTATGGCTACACCTTC. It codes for CSVEEQGARYYGYTF. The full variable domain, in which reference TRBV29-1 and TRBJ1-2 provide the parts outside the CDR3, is SAVISQKPSRDICQRGTSLTIQCQVDSQVTMMFWYRQQPGQSLTLIATANQGSEATYESGFVIDKFPISRPNLTFSTLTVSNMSPEDSSIYLCSVEEQGARYYGYTFGSGTRLTVV.